One sample yielded the 15 T cell receptor beta chains listed below, sequenced in a study of cytomegalovirus exposure and HLA in healthy donors. PCR used 60 Vbeta primers and 13 Jbeta primers. Assay used: immunoSEQ multiplex PCR; TCRdb lists only in-frame clones, some missing. The data show roughly 130,000 clones, 80% seen once. Input material: PBMCs. The receptors come from a man aged 25 to 40 in good health and CMV-seronegative.

With regard to this clone: The junction differs from germline at one of its ends, possibly a read error. The J gene is TRBJ1-5, the V gene TRBV4-3, with TRBD1 matching 8 bases. CDR3 length: 16 amino acids. Germline CDR1 and CDR2: LGHNA and YSLEER. This CDR3 reads CASSQDGGQGGQPQNF. The DNA of the CDR3 is TGCGCCAGCAGCCAAGACGGAGGACAGGGCGGACAGCCCCAGAATTTT.

About this clone: Germline and junction disagree at one end, which may indicate a read error. The chain employs TRBV7-9 and TRBJ1-5; D not certain. Germline V gene sequence: CDR1 SEHNR, CDR2 FQNEAQ (reference sequence). This CDR3 is built from 17 residues. The CDR3 DNA reads TGTTCCAGCAGTATTGGGGAGGGAGTTTGGGACAATCAGCCCCAGCATTTT. Its protein product is CSSSIGEGVWDNQPQHF. The complete variable domain, with remaining parts taken from reference TRBV7-9 and TRBJ1-5, reads DTGVSQNPRHKITKRGQNVTFRCDPISEHNRLYWYRQTLGQGPEFLTYFQNEAQLEKSRLLSDRFSAERPKGSFSTLEIQRTEQGDSAMYLCSSSIGEGVWDNQPQHFGDGTRLSIL.

The gene calls are TRBV19 and TRBJ2-1, with D perhaps TRBD2 (6 bases). Deletions cut 4 bases from V and 10 bases from J, with 8 bases between. This CDR3 comprises 11 residues. Per germline, CDR1 LNHDA and CDR2 SQIVND (reference sequence). The CDR3: CASSNGLEQFF. The CDR3 nucleotides are TGTGCCAGTAGTAACGGACTAGAGCAGTTCTTC.

This clone came up a few times. This chain links TRBV4-3 with TRBJ1-1, with D possibly matching TRBD1 (6 bases). Germline lookup yields CDR1 LGHNA and CDR2 YSLEER. CDR3 length equals 16 residues. V lost 0 bases and J lost 0, with 11 bases in between. For the CDR3, the DNA is TGCGCCAGCAGCCAAGAAATAGGACAGATGAACACTGAAGCTTTCTTT. Amino acids: CASSQEIGQMNTEAFF.

This chain links TRBV6-6 with TRBJ2-3; D gene ambiguous. Trimming took off 0 bases at V and 4 bases at J, with 8 bases between the two ends. Germline lookup yields CDR1 MNHNY and CDR2 SVGAGI (reference sequence). The CDR3 contains 14 residues. In DNA, the CDR3 is TGTGCCAGCAGTTACTCGAGAGCCTCAGATACGCAGTATTTT. Translated: CASSYSRASDTQYF.

This clone is a singleton in its sample. The rearrangement links TRBV6-6 to TRBJ2-4, with TRBD1 matching over 8 bases. The ends lost 2 bases at V and 2 bases at J; junction bases unmatched: 5. CDR1 is MNHNY and CDR2 is SVGAGI in the germline V gene (reference sequence). CDR3 size: 16 residues. For the CDR3, the DNA is TGTGCCAGCAGTTACCGACAGGGGAGGTCCAAAAACATTCAGTACTTC. Protein: CASSYRQGRSKNIQYF.

CDR3 DNA sequence: TGTGCCGCAGGTAGGGAGTACGGCTACAATGAGCAGTTCTTC. This encodes CAAGREYGYNEQFF. The genes are TRBV6-5 and TRBJ2-1, with D tentatively TRBD2 (5 bases). V was shortened by 11 bases and J by 3 bases, with 17 bases between the two germline ends. The CDR3 covers 14 residues. Germline lookup yields CDR1 MNHEY and CDR2 SVGAGI.

The V gene is TRBV5-4, the J gene TRBJ2-5; 9 bases agree with TRBD2. Matching the DNA end better, TRBJ2-7 makes the J call doubtful. The CDR3 is 15 amino acids. CDR1 is SGHNT and CDR2 is YYREEE in the germline V gene (reference sequence). CDR3 nucleotides: TGTGCCAGCAGCTTGGAGCGGGAGGACTCCTACGAGCAGTACTTC. As protein: CASSLEREDSYEQYF.

V usage is TRBV27 and J usage is TRBJ1-2, with 10 nucleotides matching TRBD1. Germline loops: CDR1 MNHEY, CDR2 SMNVEV (reference sequence). The CDR3 is made up of 15 amino acids. J was trimmed by 2 bases and V by 3 bases; bases with no gene match: 3. The CDR3 nucleotides are TGTGCCAGCAGTTTCCTGACAGGGGGCAACTATGGCTACACCTTC. It codes for CASSFLTGGNYGYTF.

The CDR3 nucleotides read TGTGCCATCAGTGACCCCGGCGTAACTAGCCAAATTTACGAGCAGTACTTC. It is translated as CAISDPGVTSQIYEQYF. J is TRBJ2-7 and V is TRBV10-3, with D maybe TRBD2 (6 bases). Germline V gene sequence: CDR1 ENHRY, CDR2 SYGVKD. The CDR3 sequence is 17 residues long. Trimming left V 3 bases short and J 4 bases short, with 22 bases between.

The chain has TRBV5-1 and TRBJ2-6, with 9 nucleotides matching TRBD1. This CDR3 spans 17 amino acids. Unmatched junction bases numbered 6, after V lost 4 bases and J lost 1 base. CDR1 is SGHRS, CDR2 YFSETQ, per germline. CDR3 sequence (DNA): TGCGCCAGCAGCCCAGGACAGGGGTCGTCTGGGGCCAACGTCCTGACTTTC. Its protein product is CASSPGQGSSGANVLTF.

In its sample, this clone was seen a few times. The rearrangement links TRBV19 to TRBJ2-2; 7 nucleotides agree with TRBD1. In germline, CDR1 is LNHDA, CDR2 SQIVND (reference sequence). CDR3 length equals 15 residues. The V segment lost 9 bases and the J segment 2 bases; nucleotides outside the gene matches: 9. DNA of the CDR3: TGTGCCAGAGAGGCCGGGACAGCTAACACCGGGGAGCTGTTTTTT. Translating gives CAREAGTANTGELFF.

This rearrangement joins TRBV10-3 to TRBJ2-7, with 7 bases lining up with TRBD2. Germline assignment: CDR1 ENHRY and CDR2 SYGVKD. Germline trimming cut 5 bases from V and 5 bases from J; bases unmatched to any gene: 6. The CDR3 totals 13 residues. CDR3 loop: CAISTGTNDEQYF. Written as DNA, the CDR3 is TGTGCCATCAGTACCGGGACTAATGACGAGCAGTACTTC.

This rearrangement joins TRBV5-6 to TRBJ1-2; maybe TRBD1 (6 bases). Germline V gene lookup returns CDR1 SGHDT and CDR2 YYEEEE. This CDR3 has 13 residues. Trimming removed 2 bases at V and 2 bases at J, with 7 bases between. The CDR3 DNA reads TGTGCCAGCAGCTTCCAGGGGAACTATGGCTACACCTTC. Its translation: CASSFQGNYGYTF.

This chain uses TRBV30 with TRBJ2-3, with D maybe TRBD2 (6 bases). The V and J ends lost 7 bases and 6 bases respectively, with 14 bases between them. The CDR3 is made up of 12 amino acids. CDR1 and CDR2 (germline): GTSNPN, SVGIG (reference sequence). CDR3 DNA sequence: TGTGCCTACGGAGGGCCACAGGATACGCAGTATTTT. It encodes CAYGGPQDTQYF. Combining the CDR3 with reference TRBV30 and TRBJ2-3 gives the whole variable domain SQTIHQWPATLVQPVGSPLSLECTVEGTSNPNLYWYRQAAGRGLQLLFYSVGIGQISSEVPQNLSASRPQDRQFILSSKKLLLSDSGFYLCAYGGPQDTQYFGPGTRLTVL.